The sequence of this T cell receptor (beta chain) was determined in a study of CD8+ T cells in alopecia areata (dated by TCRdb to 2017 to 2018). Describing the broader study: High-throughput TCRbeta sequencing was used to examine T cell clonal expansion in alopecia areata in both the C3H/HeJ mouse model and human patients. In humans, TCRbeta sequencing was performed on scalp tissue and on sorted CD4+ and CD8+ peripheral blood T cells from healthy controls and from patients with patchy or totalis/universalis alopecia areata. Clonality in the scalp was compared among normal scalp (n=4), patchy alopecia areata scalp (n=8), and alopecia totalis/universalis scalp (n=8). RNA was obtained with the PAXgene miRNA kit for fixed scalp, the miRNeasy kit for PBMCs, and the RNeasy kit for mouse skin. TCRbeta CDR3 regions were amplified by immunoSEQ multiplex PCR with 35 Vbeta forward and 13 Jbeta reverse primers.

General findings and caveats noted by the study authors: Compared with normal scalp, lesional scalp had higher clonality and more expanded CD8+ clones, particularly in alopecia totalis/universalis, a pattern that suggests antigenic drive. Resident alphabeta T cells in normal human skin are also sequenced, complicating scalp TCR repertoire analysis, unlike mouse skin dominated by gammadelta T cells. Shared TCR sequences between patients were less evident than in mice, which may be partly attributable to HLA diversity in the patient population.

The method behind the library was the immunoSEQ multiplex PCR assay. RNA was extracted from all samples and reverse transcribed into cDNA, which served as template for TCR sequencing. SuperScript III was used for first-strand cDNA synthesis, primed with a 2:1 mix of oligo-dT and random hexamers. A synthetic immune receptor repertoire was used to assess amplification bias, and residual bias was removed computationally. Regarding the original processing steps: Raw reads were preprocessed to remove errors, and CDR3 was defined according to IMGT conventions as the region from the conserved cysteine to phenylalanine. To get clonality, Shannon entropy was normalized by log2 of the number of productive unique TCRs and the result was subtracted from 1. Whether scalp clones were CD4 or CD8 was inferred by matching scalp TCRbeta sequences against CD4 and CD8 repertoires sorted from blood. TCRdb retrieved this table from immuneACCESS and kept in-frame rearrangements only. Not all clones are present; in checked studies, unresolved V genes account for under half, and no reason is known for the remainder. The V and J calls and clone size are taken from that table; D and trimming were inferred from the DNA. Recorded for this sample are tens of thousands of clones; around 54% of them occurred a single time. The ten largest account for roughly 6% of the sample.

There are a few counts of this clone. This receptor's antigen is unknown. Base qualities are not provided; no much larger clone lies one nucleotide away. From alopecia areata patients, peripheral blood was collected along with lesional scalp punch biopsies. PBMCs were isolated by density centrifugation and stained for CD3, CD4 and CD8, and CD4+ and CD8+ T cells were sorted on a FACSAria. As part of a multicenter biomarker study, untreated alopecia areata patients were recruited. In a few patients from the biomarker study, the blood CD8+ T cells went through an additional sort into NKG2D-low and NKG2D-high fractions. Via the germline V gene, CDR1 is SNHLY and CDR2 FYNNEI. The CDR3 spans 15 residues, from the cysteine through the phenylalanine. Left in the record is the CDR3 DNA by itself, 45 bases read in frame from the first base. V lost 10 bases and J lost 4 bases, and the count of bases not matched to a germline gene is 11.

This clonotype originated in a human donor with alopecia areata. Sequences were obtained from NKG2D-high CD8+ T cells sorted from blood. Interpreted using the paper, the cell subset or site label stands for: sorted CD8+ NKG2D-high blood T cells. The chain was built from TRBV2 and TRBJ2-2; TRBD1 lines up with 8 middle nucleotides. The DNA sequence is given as TGTGCCATCTCTCGCAGGGGGCTAGGCACCGGGGAGCTGTTTTTT. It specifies CAISRRGLGTGELFF.